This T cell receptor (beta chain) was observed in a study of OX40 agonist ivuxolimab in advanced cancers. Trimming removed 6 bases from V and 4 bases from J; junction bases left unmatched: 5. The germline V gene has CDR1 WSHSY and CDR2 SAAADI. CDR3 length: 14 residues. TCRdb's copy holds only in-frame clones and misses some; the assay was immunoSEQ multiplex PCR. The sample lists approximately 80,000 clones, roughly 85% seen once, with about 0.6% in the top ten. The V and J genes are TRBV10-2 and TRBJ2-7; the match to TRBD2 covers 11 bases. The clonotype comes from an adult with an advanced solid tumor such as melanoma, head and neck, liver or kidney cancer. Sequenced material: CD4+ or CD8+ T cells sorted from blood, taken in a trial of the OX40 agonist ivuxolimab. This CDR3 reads CASRGGTSGYEQYF. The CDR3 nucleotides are TGCGCCAGCAGGGGGGGGACTAGCGGATACGAGCAGTACTTC.